These 29 T cell receptor beta chains were sequenced from one sample in a study of blood T cell repertoires in COVID-19 (dated by TCRdb to between 2020 and 2021). The library was prepared using the immunoSEQ multiplex PCR assay. Sourced from immuneACCESS, this table was stored by TCRdb with only in-frame sequences that have V and J called. A share of the clones is absent; for the studies checked, an unresolved V gene accounts for under half, and the remainder has no known explanation. The sample yields 150,000 to 200,000 clones; about 82% were counted once. In total, the top ten clones hold roughly 0.91% of the sample. Sequenced material: peripheral blood. These TCRs come from a man aged 55-75 years with COVID-19, enrolled during active disease.

V usage is TRBV6-2 or TRBV6-3 and J usage is TRBJ2-7; 7 bases are shared with TRBD1. CDR1 MNHEY and CDR2 SVGEGT come from the germline V gene. J was trimmed by 1 base and V by 3 bases; bases with no gene match: 6. This CDR3 has 15 residues. CDR3 region: CASSYLGQPSYEQYF. CDR3 coding DNA: TGTGCCAGCAGTTATCTGGGACAGCCTTCCTACGAGCAGTACTTC.

The V call is TRBV6-2 or TRBV6-3, the J call TRBJ2-7; TRBD1 agrees at 8 bases. After removal of 0 bases from V and 7 bases from J, the junction contained 14 bases not matched to a gene. The CDR3 loop spans 17 amino acids. The germline CDR1 and CDR2 sequences are MNHEY and SVGEGT. The chain's CDR3 is CASSYSRETGAIREQYF. Here the CDR3 DNA reads TGTGCCAGCAGTTACTCGAGAGAGACAGGGGCTATTAGGGAGCAGTACTTC.

This chain links TRBV2 with TRBJ1-1; 7 nucleotides agree with TRBD1. The germline gives CDR1 SNHLY, CDR2 FYNNEI. This CDR3 is built from 15 residues. Trimming at V came to 3 bases and at J to 3 bases, leaving 7 bases not matched to a gene. The CDR3 spells CASSDRGKLDTEAFF. The CDR3 coding sequence is TGTGCCAGCAGTGACAGGGGGAAGTTGGACACTGAAGCTTTCTTT.

This rearrangement joins TRBV16 to TRBJ1-1; TRBD1 agrees at 7 bases. The CDR3 spans 15 residues. Germline values: CDR1 KGHSY, CDR2 FQNENV. With 2 bases clipped from V and 1 base from J, the junction kept 4 bases outside the gene matches. CDR3 sequence reads: CASSQHRGRNTEAFF. The CDR3 coding sequence is TGTGCCAGCAGCCAACACAGGGGCCGGAACACTGAAGCTTTCTTT.

This chain uses TRBV9 with TRBJ1-3, with no clear D. Germline CDR1 SGDLS, CDR2 YYNGEE. V lost 0 bases to trimming and J lost 0 bases, with 4 bases between them. The CDR3 consists of 14 residues. For the CDR3, the DNA is TGTGCCAGCAGCGTAGCAGTCTCTGGAAACACCATATATTTT. Protein: CASSVAVSGNTIYF. The full variable domain, its missing parts supplied by reference TRBV9 and TRBJ1-3, is DSGVTQTPKHLITATGQRVTLRCSPRSGDLSVYWYQQSLDQGLQFLIQYYNGEERAKGNILERFSAQQFPDLHSELNLSSLELGDSALYFCASSVAVSGNTIYFGEGSWLTVV.

This clone came up a few times. This chain links TRBV27 with TRBJ1-2, with D possibly being TRBD1 (5 bases). This CDR3 is built from 13 residues. V was shortened by 8 bases and J by 7 bases, with 17 bases between the two germline ends. Germline V gives CDR1 MNHEY, CDR2 SMNVEV (reference sequence). The CDR3 nucleotides are TGTGCCAGCGGAGTAGCGGGTAGGGGTGGCTACACCTTC. It translates to CASGVAGRGGYTF.

The gene calls are TRBV3-1 (or the pseudogene TRBV3-2) and TRBJ1-6; D is unresolved. The V end lost 2 bases, the J end lost 6 bases, and 14 bases lay between the germline ends. The length of the CDR3 is 16 residues. Germline lookup yields CDR1 LGHDT and CDR2 YNNKEL (reference sequence). CDR3 sequence: CASSQRSGGGNSPLHF. The CDR3 DNA is TGTGCCAGCAGCCAACGCTCCGGCGGCGGTAATTCACCCCTCCACTTT.

This chain uses TRBV10-2 with TRBJ2-7; 9 bases are a match to TRBD1. Germline loops: CDR1 WSHSY, CDR2 SAAADI. Trimming at V came to 4 bases and at J to 2 bases, leaving 9 bases not matched to a gene. The CDR3 totals 16 residues. CDR3 coding DNA: TGCGCCAGCAGTGTTACGGGGACAGGGCTAACCTACGAGCAGTACTTC. Translated: CASSVTGTGLTYEQYF.

The CDR3 loop reads CASGSGRAEGRNEQYF. The CDR3 DNA is TGCGCCAGCGGCTCCGGGCGGGCCGAGGGGAGGAACGAGCAGTACTTC. The chain joins TRBV5-1 to TRBJ2-7, with a tentative D call TRBD2 (6 bases). The CDR3 has 16 amino acids. Germline CDR1 SGHRS, CDR2 YFSETQ. Trimming stripped 7 bases from V and 5 bases from J, with 25 bases between.

The rearrangement joins TRBV21-1 to TRBJ2-4; the D segment call TRBD1 is taken from the table without a DNA check. TRBV21-1 has pseudogene status. The CDR3 length is 20 residues. CDR3 in DNA: TGTGCCAGCAGCATCTCTCCGGGACAGGGGACCTTGCTTGCCAAAAACATTCAGTACTTC. Residues: CASSISPGQGTLLAKNIQYF.

This clone appeared once. The chain employs TRBV29-1 and TRBJ2-3; 10 positions match TRBD2. The V gene's germline CDR1 is SQVTM and CDR2 ANQGSEA. The CDR3 extends over 19 amino acids. J gave up 3 bases and V 0 bases, and 15 bases lay outside the gene matches. For the CDR3, the DNA is TGCAGCGTTGAAGATCTGGGGGTTTCTAGCGGGAGTACTACAGATACGCAGTATTTT. Translated: CSVEDLGVSSGSTTDTQYF.

This chain links TRBV19 with TRBJ1-1, with D maybe TRBD1 (6 bases). The CDR3 covers 14 residues. CDR1 is LNHDA and CDR2 is SQIVND in the germline V gene (reference sequence). V lost 3 bases, J lost 3 bases, and 11 bases lay in between. The CDR3 here is CASSIGEGDTEAFF. The DNA for the CDR3 is TGTGCCAGTAGTATTGGGGAGGGGGACACTGAAGCTTTCTTT.

V and J are TRBV7-9 and TRBJ1-6; possible D gene TRBD1, 6 bases. CDR1 and CDR2 (germline): SEHNR, FQNEAQ (reference sequence). The CDR3 is made up of 14 amino acids. Trimming stripped 6 bases from V and 6 bases from J, with 12 bases between. The CDR3 DNA follows: TGTGCCAGCAGTCCCAGGACAGCTAATTCACCCCTCCACTTT. It codes for CASSPRTANSPLHF. Looking up the rest from reference TRBV7-9 and TRBJ1-6 gives the full variable domain: DTGVSQNPRHKITKRGQNVTFRCDPISEHNRLYWYRQTLGQGPEFLTYFQNEAQLEKSRLLSDRFSAERPKGSFSTLEIQRTEQGDSAMYLCASSPRTANSPLHFGNGTRLTVT.

This clone was seen just once. The chain couples TRBV7-9 to TRBJ2-6; D perhaps matches TRBD1 (5 bases). The CDR3 totals 13 residues. The germline gives CDR1 SEHNR, CDR2 FQNEAQ (reference sequence). The germline V and J ends were trimmed by 1 base and 12 bases, with 10 bases remaining between them. CDR3 coding DNA: TGTGCCAGCAGCTTAGTCAGGGTCGGCGTCCTGACTTTC. This codes for CASSLVRVGVLTF. Combining the CDR3 with reference TRBV7-9 and TRBJ2-6 gives the whole variable domain DTGVSQNPRHKITKRGQNVTFRCDPISEHNRLYWYRQTLGQGPEFLTYFQNEAQLEKSRLLSDRFSAERPKGSFSTLEIQRTEQGDSAMYLCASSLVRVGVLTFGAGSRLTVL.

This chain connects TRBV19 to TRBJ1-5; D is unresolved. Trimming left V 7 bases short and J 7 bases short, with 17 bases between. The CDR3 has 14 amino acids. Germline V gives CDR1 LNHDA, CDR2 SQIVND (reference sequence). The DNA of the CDR3 is TGTGCCAGTATCGCGGGTTCCGAGGAACAGCCCCAGCATTTT. Its translation: CASIAGSEEQPQHF.

Only one count was recorded for this clone. The chain couples TRBV28 to TRBJ1-2; the D gene is possibly TRBD1 (5 bases). The CDR3 totals 14 residues. Deletions cut 7 bases from V and 3 bases from J, with 15 bases between. Germline CDR1 MDHEN, CDR2 SYDVKM. The CDR3 region has the DNA TGTGCCAGCACCACAGGCAGGGAAGACTATGGCTACACCTTC. This codes for CASTTGREDYGYTF.

The chain employs TRBV5-1 and TRBJ2-1, with 14 bases fitting TRBD2. CDR1 is SGHRS, CDR2 YFSETQ, per germline. After removal of 4 bases from V and 8 bases from J, the junction contained 5 bases not matched to a gene. The CDR3 covers 15 residues. The CDR3 coding sequence is TGCGCCAGCAGCATGGGGACTAGCGGGAGTCATGAGCAGTTCTTC. Amino acid sequence: CASSMGTSGSHEQFF.

The chain is built from TRBV4-3 and TRBJ1-6; no firm D call. Germline loops: CDR1 LGHNA, CDR2 YSLEER. The CDR3 runs 16 residues. V was cut by 0 bases and J by 2 bases, with 8 bases left in between. The CDR3 nucleotides read TGCGCCAGCAGCCAAGACCGCGGTGCCTATAATTCACCCCTCCACTTT. Residues: CASSQDRGAYNSPLHF.

V is TRBV7-2 and J is TRBJ1-2, with a weak D call TRBD1 (5 bases). Per the germline V gene, CDR1 is SGHTA and CDR2 is FQGNSA. V was pared by 3 bases and J by 6 bases, with 11 bases between. The CDR3 covers 13 residues. CDR3 bases: TGTGCCAGCAGCTTCGGGACTATGGATGGCTACACCTTC. It yields the protein CASSFGTMDGYTF.

V and J are TRBV3-1 (or the pseudogene TRBV3-2) and TRBJ2-7, with TRBD2 matching 8 bases. The CDR3 contains 13 residues. J gave up 10 bases and V 3 bases, and 8 bases lay outside the gene matches. The germline V gene has CDR1 LGHDT and CDR2 YNNKEL (reference sequence). The CDR3 bases are TGTGCCAGCAGCCAGGGTGAAAGCGGGAGACAGTACTTC. Amino acid sequence: CASSQGESGRQYF.

This sequence joins TRBV19 and TRBJ1-2, with D possibly TRBD1 on 6 matching bases. V was trimmed by 6 bases and J by 4 bases, leaving 18 bases between them. CDR1 and CDR2 (germline): LNHDA, SQIVND (reference sequence). CDR3 length: 15 amino acids. The DNA for the CDR3 is TGTGCCAGTAGCCGGGGGGCGGGGAGCCCCTATGGCTACACCTTC. It yields the protein CASSRGAGSPYGYTF.

The table lists this clone with a count of one. The V gene is TRBV6-5, the J gene TRBJ1-5; 7 nucleotides align to TRBD1. Germline CDR1 reads MNHEY; CDR2 reads SVGAGI. With 0 bases clipped from V and 7 bases from J, the junction kept 6 bases outside the gene matches. The length of the CDR3 is 15 residues. Here the CDR3 reads CASSYSGRGEQPQHF. The CDR3 DNA reads as TGTGCCAGCAGTTACTCGGGCAGGGGGGAGCAGCCCCAGCATTTT.

V usage is TRBV28 and J usage is TRBJ2-5, with no clear D. The germline V and J ends were trimmed by 8 bases and 4 bases, with 5 bases remaining between them. This CDR3 spans 10 amino acids. The germline V gene encodes CDR1 MDHEN and CDR2 SYDVKM. CDR3 residues: CASLGETQYF. DNA of the CDR3: TGTGCCAGCCTAGGAGAGACCCAGTACTTC.

V is TRBV4-1 and J is TRBJ1-5, with a tentative D call TRBD1 (5 bases). The CDR3 has 18 amino acids. The germline gives CDR1 MGHRA, CDR2 YSYEKL. Trimming removed 0 bases at V and 4 bases at J, with 19 bases between. The CDR3 nucleotides read TGCGCCAGCAGCCAAGATTTGATTCGTCGGGGGGTTAATCAGCCCCAGCATTTT. It is translated as CASSQDLIRRGVNQPQHF.

The chain joins TRBV7-8 to TRBJ1-1, with 7 bases that match TRBD1. CDR3 length: 15 residues. Germline CDR1 SGHVS, CDR2 FQNEAQ. V shed 1 base, J shed 6 bases, and the junction held 8 bases outside the gene matches. The DNA for the CDR3 is TGTGCCAGCAGCTTAGTAGGCAGGGGGATTGCTGAAGCTTTCTTT. Protein product: CASSLVGRGIAEAFF. The full variable domain, completed using reference TRBV7-8 and TRBJ1-1, is GAGVSQSPRYKVAKRGQDVALRCDPISGHVSLFWYQQALGQGPEFLTYFQNEAQLDKSGLPSDRFFAERPEGSVSTLKIQRTQQEDSAVYLCASSLVGRGIAEAFFGQGTRLTVV.

The chain recombines TRBV28 with TRBJ2-5; perhaps TRBD2 as D (5 bases). The CDR3 has 12 amino acids. CDR1 and CDR2 from the germline V gene are MDHEN and SYDVKM. Deletions cut 4 bases from V and 3 bases from J, with 6 bases between. CDR3 sequence reads: CASSSGKETQYF. CDR3 DNA sequence: TGTGCCAGCAGTTCGGGGAAAGAGACCCAGTACTTC.

This clone turned up a few times. Other nucleotide sequences from this sample produce the same CDR3. This rearrangement joins TRBV6-1 to TRBJ1-2; D gene uncertain. The length of the CDR3 is 12 residues. V lost 3 bases, J lost 2 bases, and 4 bases lay in between. Germline V gene data show CDR1 as MNHNS and CDR2 as SASEGT. CDR3 nucleotide sequence: TGTGCCAGCAGTGAGAGGAACTATGGCTACACCTTC. This sequence encodes CASSERNYGYTF.

A single count supports this clone. At one end the junction does not follow the germline gene, possibly because of a read error. The chain has TRBV24-1 and TRBJ2-7; 9 nucleotides align to TRBD1. The CDR3 loop spans 14 amino acids. Germline CDR1 and CDR2: KGHDR and SFDVKD. This CDR3 reads CAISWGQGGSEQYF. The DNA of the CDR3 is TGTGCCATCAGTTGGGGACAGGGCGGAAGCGAGCAGTACTTC.

V and J are TRBV7-2 and TRBJ2-1; 8 nucleotides line up with TRBD1. CDR3 length: 15 amino acids. Germline lookup yields CDR1 SGHTA and CDR2 FQGNSA. V trimming: 3 bases; J trimming: 2 bases; junction bases outside the gene matches: 3. CDR3 DNA sequence: TGTGCCAGCAGCTTCAGGGGGCACACCTACAATGAGCAGTTCTTC. Encoded protein: CASSFRGHTYNEQFF.